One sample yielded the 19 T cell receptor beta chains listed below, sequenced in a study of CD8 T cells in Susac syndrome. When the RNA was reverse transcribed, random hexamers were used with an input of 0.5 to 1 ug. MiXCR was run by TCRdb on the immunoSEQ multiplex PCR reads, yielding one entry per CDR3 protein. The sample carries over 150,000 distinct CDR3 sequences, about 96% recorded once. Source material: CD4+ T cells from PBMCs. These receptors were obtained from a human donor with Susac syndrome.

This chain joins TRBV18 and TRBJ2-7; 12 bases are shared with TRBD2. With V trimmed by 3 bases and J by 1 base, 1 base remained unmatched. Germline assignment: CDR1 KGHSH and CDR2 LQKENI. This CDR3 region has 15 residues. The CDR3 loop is CASSPTSGRSYEQYF. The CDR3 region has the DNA TGTGCCAGCTCACCGACTAGCGGGAGATCCTACGAGCAGTACTTC.

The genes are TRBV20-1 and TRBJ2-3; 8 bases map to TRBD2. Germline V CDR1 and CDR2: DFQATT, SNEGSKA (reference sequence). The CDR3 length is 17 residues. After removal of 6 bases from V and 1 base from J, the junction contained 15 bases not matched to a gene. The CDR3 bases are TGCAGTGCCAGTCGGCCAGCGGGAGTGGTCGGCACAGATACGCAGTATTTT. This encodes CSASRPAGVVGTDTQYF.

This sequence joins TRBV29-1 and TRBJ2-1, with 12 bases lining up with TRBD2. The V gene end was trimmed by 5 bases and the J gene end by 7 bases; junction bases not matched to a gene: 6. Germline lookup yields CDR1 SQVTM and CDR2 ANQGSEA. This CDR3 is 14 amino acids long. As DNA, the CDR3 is TGCAGCGTTTCCCTAGCGGGGGGGCCAAATGAGCAGTTCTTC. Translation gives CSVSLAGGPNEQFF.

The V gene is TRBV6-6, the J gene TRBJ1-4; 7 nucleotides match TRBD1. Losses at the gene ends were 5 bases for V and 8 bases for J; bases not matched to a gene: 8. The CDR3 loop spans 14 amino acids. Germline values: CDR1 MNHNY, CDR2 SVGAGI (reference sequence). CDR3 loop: CASSPTGRLEKLFF. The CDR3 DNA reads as TGTGCCAGCAGTCCGACAGGGCGGTTGGAAAAACTGTTTTTT.

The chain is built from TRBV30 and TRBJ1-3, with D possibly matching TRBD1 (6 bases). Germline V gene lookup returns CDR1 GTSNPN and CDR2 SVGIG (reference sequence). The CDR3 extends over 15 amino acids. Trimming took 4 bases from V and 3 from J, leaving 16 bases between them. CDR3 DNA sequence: TGTGCCTGGACCCGCGTCAGGGGAAGTGGAAACACCATATATTTT. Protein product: CAWTRVRGSGNTIYF. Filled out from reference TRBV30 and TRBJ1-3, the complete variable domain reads SQTIHQWPATLVQPVGSPLSLECTVEGTSNPNLYWYRQAAGRGLQLLFYSVGIGQISSEVPQNLSASRPQDRQFILSSKKLLLSDSGFYLCAWTRVRGSGNTIYFGEGSWLTVV.

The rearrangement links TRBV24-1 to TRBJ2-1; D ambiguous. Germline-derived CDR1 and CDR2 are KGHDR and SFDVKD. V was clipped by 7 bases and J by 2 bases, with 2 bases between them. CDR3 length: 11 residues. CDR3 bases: TGTGCCACCAGGGCCTACAATGAGCAGTTCTTC. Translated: CATRAYNEQFF.

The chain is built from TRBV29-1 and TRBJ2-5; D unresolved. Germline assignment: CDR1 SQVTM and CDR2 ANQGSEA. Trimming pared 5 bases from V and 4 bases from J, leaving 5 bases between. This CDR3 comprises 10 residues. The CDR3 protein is CSVIGETQYF. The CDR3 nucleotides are TGCAGCGTTATAGGAGAGACCCAGTACTTC.

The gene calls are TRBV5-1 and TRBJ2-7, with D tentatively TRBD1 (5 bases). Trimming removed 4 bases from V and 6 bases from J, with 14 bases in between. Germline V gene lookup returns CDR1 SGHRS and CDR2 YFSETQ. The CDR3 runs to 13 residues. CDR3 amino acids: CASSLQDLTEQYF. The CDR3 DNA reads TGCGCCAGCAGCCTACAGGACCTAACCGAGCAGTACTTC.

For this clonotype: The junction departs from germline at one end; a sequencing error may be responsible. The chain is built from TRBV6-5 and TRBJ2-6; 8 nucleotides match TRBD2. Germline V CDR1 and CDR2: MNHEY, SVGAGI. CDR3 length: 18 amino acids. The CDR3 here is CASSYSTGGRSGANVLTF. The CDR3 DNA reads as TGTGCCAGCAGTTACTCAACGGGGGGGAGGTCTGGAGCCAACGTCCTGACTTTC.

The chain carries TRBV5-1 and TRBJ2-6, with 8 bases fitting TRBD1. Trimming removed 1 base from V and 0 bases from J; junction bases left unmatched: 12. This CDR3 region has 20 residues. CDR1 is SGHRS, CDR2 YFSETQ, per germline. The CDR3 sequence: CASSLFLGDRLHSGANVLTF. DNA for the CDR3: TGCGCCAGCAGCTTGTTCCTTGGGGACAGGCTGCACTCTGGGGCCAACGTCCTGACTTTC.

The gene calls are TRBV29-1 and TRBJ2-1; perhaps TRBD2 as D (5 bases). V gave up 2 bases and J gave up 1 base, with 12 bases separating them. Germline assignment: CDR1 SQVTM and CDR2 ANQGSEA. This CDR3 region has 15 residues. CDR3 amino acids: CSVERPGMSYNEQFF. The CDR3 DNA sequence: TGCAGCGTTGAAAGACCCGGGATGTCCTACAATGAGCAGTTCTTC.

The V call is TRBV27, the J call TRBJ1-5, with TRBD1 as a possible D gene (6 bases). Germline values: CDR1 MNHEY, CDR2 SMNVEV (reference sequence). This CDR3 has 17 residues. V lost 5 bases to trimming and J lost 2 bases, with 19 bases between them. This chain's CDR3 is CASSPQAGAGGNQPQHF. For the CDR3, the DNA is TGTGCCAGCAGTCCGCAAGCGGGGGCAGGGGGCAATCAGCCCCAGCATTTT.

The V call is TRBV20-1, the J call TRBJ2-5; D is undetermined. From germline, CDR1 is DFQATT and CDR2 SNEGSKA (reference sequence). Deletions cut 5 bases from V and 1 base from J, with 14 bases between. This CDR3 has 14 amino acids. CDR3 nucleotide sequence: TGCAGTGCTCTGGATATGGGTACCCAAGAGACCCAGTACTTC. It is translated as CSALDMGTQETQYF.

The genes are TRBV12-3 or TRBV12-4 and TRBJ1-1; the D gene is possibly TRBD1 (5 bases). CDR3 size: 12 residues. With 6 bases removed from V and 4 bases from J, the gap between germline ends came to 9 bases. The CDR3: CASSQGGTEAFF. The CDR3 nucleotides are TGTGCCAGCAGCCAGGGTGGCACTGAAGCTTTCTTT.

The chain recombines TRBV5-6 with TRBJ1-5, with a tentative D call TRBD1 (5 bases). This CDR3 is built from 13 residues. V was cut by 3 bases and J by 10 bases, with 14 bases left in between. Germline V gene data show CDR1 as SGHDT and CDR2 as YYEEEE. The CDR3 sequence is CASSWGERRPQHF. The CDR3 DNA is TGTGCCAGCAGCTGGGGGGAGAGAAGACCCCAGCATTTT.

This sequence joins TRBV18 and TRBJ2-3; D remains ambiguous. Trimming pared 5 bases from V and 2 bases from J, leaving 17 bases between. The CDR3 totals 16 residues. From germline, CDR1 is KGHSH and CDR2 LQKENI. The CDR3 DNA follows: TGTGCCAGCTCAGAGGACGGCTTACTTCTCACAGATACGCAGTATTTT. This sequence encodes CASSEDGLLLTDTQYF.

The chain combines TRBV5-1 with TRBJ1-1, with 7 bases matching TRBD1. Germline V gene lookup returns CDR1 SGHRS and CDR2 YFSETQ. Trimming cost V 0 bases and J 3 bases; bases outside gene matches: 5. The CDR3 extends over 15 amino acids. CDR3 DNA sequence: TGCGCCAGCAGCTTGGATCCCGACAGGGACACTGAAGCTTTCTTT. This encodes CASSLDPDRDTEAFF.

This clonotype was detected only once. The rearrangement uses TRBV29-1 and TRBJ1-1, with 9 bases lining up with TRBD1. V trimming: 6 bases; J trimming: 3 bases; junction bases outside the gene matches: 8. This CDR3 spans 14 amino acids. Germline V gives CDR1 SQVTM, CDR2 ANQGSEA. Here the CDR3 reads CSVPTGQGYTEAFF. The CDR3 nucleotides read TGCAGCGTACCGACGGGACAGGGCTACACTGAAGCTTTCTTT.

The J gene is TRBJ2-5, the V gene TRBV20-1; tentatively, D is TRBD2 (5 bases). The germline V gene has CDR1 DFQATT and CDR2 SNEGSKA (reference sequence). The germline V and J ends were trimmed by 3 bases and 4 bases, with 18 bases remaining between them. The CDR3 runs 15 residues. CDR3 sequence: CSASSRGSGLETQYF. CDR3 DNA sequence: TGCAGTGCTAGCTCTCGTGGGTCCGGACTAGAGACCCAGTACTTC.